This TCR beta chain was recorded in a study of T-cell reconstitution after alpha-beta-depleted transplantation in children. Points from the study as a whole: As was reported, about two months after transplant, alpha-beta T cells came from several hundred expanded graft clones. Fresh T-cell production supplied most of the T-cell counts and diversity seen one year after transplant. The high TCRbeta diversity at day 60 in some patients came from surviving recipient T cells and thymic progenitors.

The CDR3 contains 8 residues. V was shortened by 6 bases and J by 12 bases, with 8 bases between the two germline ends. Germline V lookup: CDR1 SQVTM, CDR2 ANQGSEA. Preparing the TCRbeta library involved the use of unique molecular identifiers. TCRdb used MiXCR to reprocess the PCR reads, holding one entry per CDR3 protein. The sample lists about 120,000 distinct CDR3 sequences, roughly 23% seen once, with roughly a tenth in the top ten. This clonotype was detected only a few times. The target antigen is unknown. The clonotype comes from a male patient between 2 and 10 years old who had a stem cell transplant for chronic granulomatous disease, so the T cells may come from the graft donor. The sample here was PBMCs, mostly from graft donor cells, taken 180 days after TCRalphabeta/CD19-depleted stem cell transplant. The chain joins TRBV29-1 to TRBJ1-1; D not certain. The CDR3, as DNA: TGCAGCGTGGGAAGAACTTTCTTT. Translating it yields CSVGRTFF.